This T cell receptor (beta chain) is from a study of regulatory T cells in long-lasting Graves disease. Study conclusions and caveats: Under persistent disease, TRBV28, TRBJ1-2 and TRBJ2-5 were used preferentially.

Time point in this sample: newly diagnosed GD, antithyroid drugs for less than 3 months. From RNA extracted from PBMCs, the TCR library was made. This clonotype was detected many times. The target antigen is unknown. Sequencing libraries for TCR beta were prepared with iRepertoire HTBI primers and Arm-PCR of CDR3 regions. TCRdb processed the multiplex PCR reads anew with MiXCR; each CDR3 protein has one entry. The sample comprises a few hundred thousand distinct CDR3 sequences, about a sixth of which are singletons, and about 25% rests with the top ten. Germline V gives CDR1 MDHEN, CDR2 SYDVKM. CDR3 length equals 11 residues. V was trimmed by 10 bases and J by 7 bases, leaving 10 bases between them. These data were also filed under a second study, of T cells in Graves' hyperthyroidism and ophthalmopathy.

V gene TRBV28 combines with J gene TRBJ2-2; D not resolved. Specimen: peripheral blood mononuclear cells (PBMCs), collected at new diagnosis, from a patient treated with antithyroid drugs. This receptor was obtained from a woman under 30 with Graves disease. In nucleotides, the CDR3 is TGTGCCATAGGGCCGGTCGGGGAGCTGTTTTTT. Translating it yields CAIGPVGELFF.